Each of the 10 T cell receptor beta chains below was sequenced from the same sample in a study of CD8 T cells in ankylosing spondylitis. In TCRdb, the 5' RACE reads were re-called with MiXCR into one record per CDR3 protein. Here the sample spans hundreds of thousands of distinct CDR3 sequences, over 7% being singletons. The specimen sequenced was blood, either unsorted or a sorted T cell fraction (not recorded which). The receptors here all came from a female donor with ankylosing spondylitis or in good health (not recorded which).

Points on this clonotype: This may stem from a read error, because a much larger clone lies one nucleotide away. J is TRBJ1-6 and V is TRBV5-1, with 10 bases identical to TRBD1. The V gene's germline CDR1 is SGHRS and CDR2 YFSETQ. The CDR3 spans 15 residues. Germline trimming cut 4 bases from V and 6 bases from J; bases unmatched to any gene: 4. The CDR3 DNA reads as TGCGCCAGCAGCGACGGGACAGGGGTTAATTCACCCCTCCACTTT. Protein: CASSDGTGVNSPLHF.

This clonotype was detected ten times or more. The J gene is TRBJ1-1, the V gene TRBV10-3, with D perhaps matching TRBD1 (5 bases). The CDR3 is 14 residues long. Germline CDR1 ENHRY, CDR2 SYGVKD. The ends were cut back, 2 bases at V and 3 bases at J, with 10 bases in the middle. The CDR3 loop is CAISEAGRDTEAFF. As DNA, the CDR3 is TGTGCCATCAGTGAGGCAGGGAGGGACACTGAAGCTTTCTTT.

In this sample, this clonotype turned up many times. This sequence joins TRBV12-3 or TRBV12-4 and TRBJ2-6; D gene uncertain. Trimming cost V 4 bases and J 6 bases, with 13 bases left between them. The CDR3 extends over 15 amino acids. The CDR3, as DNA: TGTGCCAGCAGTTCGGACGGTGCTAAGGCCAACGTCCTGACTTTC. It specifies CASSSDGAKANVLTF.

This clonotype appeared many times. The chain's CDR3 is CASTRGGGYAYNEQFF. The CDR3, as DNA: TGTGCCAGTACCCGGGGAGGTGGCTATGCCTACAATGAGCAGTTCTTC. V and J are TRBV19 and TRBJ2-1; D possibly corresponds to TRBD2 (6 bases). The CDR3 sequence is 16 residues long. CDR1 LNHDA and CDR2 SQIVND come from the germline V gene (reference sequence). Between the trimmed V and J ends, which lost 7 bases and 2 bases, there was a span of 18 bases.

The table lists this clonotype with a few counts. The rearrangement uses TRBV20-1 and TRBJ2-5; tentatively, D is TRBD2 (5 bases). Per germline, CDR1 DFQATT and CDR2 SNEGSKA (reference sequence). The CDR3 loop spans 11 amino acids. Trimming cost V 6 bases and J 10 bases, with 15 bases left between them. In DNA form, the CDR3 reads TGCAGTGCAACTGCCGGGGTCGGCCAGTACTTC. The encoded protein is CSATAGVGQYF.

At least ten counts were recorded for this clonotype. A much larger clone is a single base away; this may be a read error. The chain couples TRBV20-1 to TRBJ2-7; D uncertain. Trimming shortened V by 8 bases and J by 6 bases, and 14 bases separated the two germline ends. This CDR3 contains 11 residues. CDR1 is DFQATT and CDR2 is SNEGSKA in the germline V gene (reference sequence). The CDR3 DNA reads as TGCAGTACTTCTTTCCCTGGCGAGCAGTACTTC. Protein sequence: CSTSFPGEQYF.

This clonotype was picked up many times. Here the CDR3 DNA reads TGTGCCACCAGCAGATCCCTGGGGAGCTCCTACAATGAGCAGTTCTTC. Encoded protein: CATSRSLGSSYNEQFF. The rearrangement joins TRBV15 to TRBJ2-1; the D gene is possibly TRBD2 (5 bases). V was clipped by 2 bases and J by 0 bases, with 11 bases between them. Germline loops: CDR1 LNHNV, CDR2 YYDKDF (reference sequence). The CDR3 has 16 amino acids. Looking up the rest from reference TRBV15 and TRBJ2-1 gives the full variable domain: DAMVIQNPRYQVTQFGKPVTLSCSQTLNHNVMYWYQQKSSQAPKLLFHYYDKDFNNEADTPDNFQSRRPNTSFCFLDIRSPGLGDTAMYLCATSRSLGSSYNEQFFGPGTRLTVL.

This clonotype was seen many times. The rearrangement links TRBV20-1 to TRBJ2-7, with TRBD2 matching over 10 bases. The J segment lost 3 bases and the V segment lost 1 base, leaving 3 bases of the junction unmatched. CDR1 DFQATT and CDR2 SNEGSKA come from the germline V gene (reference sequence). This CDR3 region has 14 residues. The CDR3 bases are TGCAGTGCTAGAGCTAGCGGGAGAAACTACGAGCAGTACTTC. It encodes CSARASGRNYEQYF.

This clonotype was picked up many times. The CDR3 DNA reads as TGCGCCAGCAGCTTGGCTCCACAGGGGAACCAAGAGACCCAGTACTTC. This sequence encodes CASSLAPQGNQETQYF. This sequence joins TRBV5-1 and TRBJ2-5, with 7 nucleotides matching TRBD1. The length of the CDR3 is 16 residues. The V and J ends lost 0 bases and 0 bases, in that order; junction bases with no gene match: 5. Germline assignment: CDR1 SGHRS and CDR2 YFSETQ.

Many counts were recorded for this clonotype. The rearrangement links TRBV12-3 or TRBV12-4 to TRBJ2-3; the D call may be TRBD1 or TRBD2 (5 bases each). With 4 bases removed from V and 2 bases from J, the gap between germline ends came to 13 bases. The CDR3 length is 15 residues. This chain's CDR3 is CASSSIPGTTDTQYF. The CDR3 DNA follows: TGTGCCAGCAGTTCTATTCCGGGGACCACAGATACGCAGTATTTT.